This T cell receptor beta chain stems from a study of beta chain features in type 1 diabetes. Study details: Researchers looked at around 100 million sorted cells across all samples.

The study's findings and limits: Sequencing the cDNA could make cells with high TCR expression show up more than they should. The study found fewer insertions and more deletions at VDJ junctions in type 1 diabetes patients.

The authors reverse transcribed all of the isolated RNA, so sequencing captured expressed TCRB transcripts. The assay was immunoSEQ multiplex PCR, and TCRdb's table has in-frame clones only and misses some. The sample contains 130,000 or so clones, 9.5% to 10% of which appear only once. Germline lookup yields CDR1 MNHNS and CDR2 SASEGT. The CDR3 totals 14 residues. The V end lost 7 bases, the J end lost 4 bases, and 16 bases lay between the germline ends. On this clone: Its antigen is undetermined.

Sequencing used central memory CD4+ T cells from blood. The genes are TRBV6-1 and TRBJ1-1; D is perhaps TRBD1 (5 bases). This sequence originates from a woman aged 40 to 55 in good health. CDR3 sequence (DNA): TGTGCCAGCATCACCTTAGGGGCGGCCACTGAAGCTTTCTTT. As protein: CASITLGAATEAFF.